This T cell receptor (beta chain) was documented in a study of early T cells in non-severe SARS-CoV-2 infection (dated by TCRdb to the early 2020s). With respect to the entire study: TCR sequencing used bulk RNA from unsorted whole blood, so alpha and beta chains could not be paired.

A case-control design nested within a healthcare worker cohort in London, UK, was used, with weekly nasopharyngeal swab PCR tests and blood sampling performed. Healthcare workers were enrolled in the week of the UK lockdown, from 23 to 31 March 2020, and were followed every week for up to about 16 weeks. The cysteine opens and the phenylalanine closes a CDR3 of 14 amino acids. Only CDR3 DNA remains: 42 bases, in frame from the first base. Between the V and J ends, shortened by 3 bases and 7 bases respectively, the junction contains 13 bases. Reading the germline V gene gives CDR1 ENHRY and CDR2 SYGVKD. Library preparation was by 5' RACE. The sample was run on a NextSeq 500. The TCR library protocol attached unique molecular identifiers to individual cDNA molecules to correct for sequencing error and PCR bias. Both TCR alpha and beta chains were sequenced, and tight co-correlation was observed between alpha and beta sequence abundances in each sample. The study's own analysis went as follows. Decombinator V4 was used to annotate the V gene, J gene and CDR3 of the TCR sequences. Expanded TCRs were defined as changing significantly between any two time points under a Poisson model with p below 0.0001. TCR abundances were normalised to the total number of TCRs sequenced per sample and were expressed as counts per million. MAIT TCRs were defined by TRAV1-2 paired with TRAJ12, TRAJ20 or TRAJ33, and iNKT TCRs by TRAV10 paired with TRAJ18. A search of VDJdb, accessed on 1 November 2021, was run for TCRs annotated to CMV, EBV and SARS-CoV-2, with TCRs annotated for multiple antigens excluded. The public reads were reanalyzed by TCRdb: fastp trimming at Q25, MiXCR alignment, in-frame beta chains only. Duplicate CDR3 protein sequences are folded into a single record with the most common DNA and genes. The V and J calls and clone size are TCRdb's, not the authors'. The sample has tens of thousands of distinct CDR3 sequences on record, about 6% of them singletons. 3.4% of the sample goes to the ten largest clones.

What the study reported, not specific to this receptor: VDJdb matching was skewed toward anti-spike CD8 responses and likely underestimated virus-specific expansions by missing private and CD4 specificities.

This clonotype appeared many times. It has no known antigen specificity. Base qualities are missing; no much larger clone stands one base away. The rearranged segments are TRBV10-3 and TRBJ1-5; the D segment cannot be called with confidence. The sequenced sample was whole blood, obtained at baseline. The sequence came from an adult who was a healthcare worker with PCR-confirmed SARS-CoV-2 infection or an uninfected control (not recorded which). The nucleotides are TGTGCCATCAGTGACCTCGAGACCCCGCAGCCCCAGCATTTT. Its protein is CAISDLETPQPQHF.